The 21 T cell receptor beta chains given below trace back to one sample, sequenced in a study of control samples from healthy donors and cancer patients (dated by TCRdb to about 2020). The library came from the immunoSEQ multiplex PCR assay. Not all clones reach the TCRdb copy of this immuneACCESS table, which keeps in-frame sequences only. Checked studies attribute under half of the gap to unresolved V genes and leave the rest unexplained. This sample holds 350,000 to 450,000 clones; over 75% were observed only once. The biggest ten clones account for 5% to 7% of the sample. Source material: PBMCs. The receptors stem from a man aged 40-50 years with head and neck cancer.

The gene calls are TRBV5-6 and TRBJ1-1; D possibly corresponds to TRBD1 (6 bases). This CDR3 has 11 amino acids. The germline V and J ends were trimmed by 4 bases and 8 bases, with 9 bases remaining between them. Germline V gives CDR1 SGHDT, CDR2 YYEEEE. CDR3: CASSIGTEAFF. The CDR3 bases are TGTGCCAGCAGCATTGGGACAGAAGCTTTCTTT.

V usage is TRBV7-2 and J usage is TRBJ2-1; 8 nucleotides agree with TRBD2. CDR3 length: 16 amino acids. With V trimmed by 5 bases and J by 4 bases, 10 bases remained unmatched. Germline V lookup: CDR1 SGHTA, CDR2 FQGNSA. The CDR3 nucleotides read TGTGCCAGCAGCACGGGTGAGCGGGGGACGTACAATGAGCAGTTCTTC. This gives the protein CASSTGERGTYNEQFF.

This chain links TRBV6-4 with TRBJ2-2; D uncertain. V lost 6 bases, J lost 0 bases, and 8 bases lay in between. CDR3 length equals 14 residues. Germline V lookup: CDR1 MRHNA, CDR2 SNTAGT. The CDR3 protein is CASRDLANTGELFF. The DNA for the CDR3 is TGTGCCAGCAGAGACCTAGCGAACACCGGGGAGCTGTTTTTT.

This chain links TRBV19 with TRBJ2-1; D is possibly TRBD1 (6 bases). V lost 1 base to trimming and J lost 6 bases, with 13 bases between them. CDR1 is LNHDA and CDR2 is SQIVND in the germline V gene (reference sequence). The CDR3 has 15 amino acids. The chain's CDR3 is CASSIAQGNFNEQFF. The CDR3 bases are TGTGCCAGTAGTATAGCACAGGGTAACTTCAATGAGCAGTTCTTC.

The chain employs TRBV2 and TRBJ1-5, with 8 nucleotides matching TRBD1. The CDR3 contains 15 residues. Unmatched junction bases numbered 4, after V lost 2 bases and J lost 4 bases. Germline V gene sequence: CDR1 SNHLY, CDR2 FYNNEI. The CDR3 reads CASSEYRQGNQPQHF. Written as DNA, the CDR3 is TGTGCCAGCAGTGAATACCGACAGGGGAATCAGCCCCAGCATTTT.

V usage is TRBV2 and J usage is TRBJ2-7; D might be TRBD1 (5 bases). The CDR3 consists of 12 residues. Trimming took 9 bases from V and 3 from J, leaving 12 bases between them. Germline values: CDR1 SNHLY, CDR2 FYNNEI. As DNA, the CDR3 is TGTGCCAGTTCCGAGCAGGGCTACGAGCAGTACTTC. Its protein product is CASSEQGYEQYF.

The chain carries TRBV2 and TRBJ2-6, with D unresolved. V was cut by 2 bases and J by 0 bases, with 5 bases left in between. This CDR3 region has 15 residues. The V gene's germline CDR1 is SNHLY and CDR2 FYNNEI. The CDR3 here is CASSESASGANVLTF. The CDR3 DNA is TGTGCCAGCAGTGAATCAGCCTCTGGGGCCAACGTCCTGACTTTC.

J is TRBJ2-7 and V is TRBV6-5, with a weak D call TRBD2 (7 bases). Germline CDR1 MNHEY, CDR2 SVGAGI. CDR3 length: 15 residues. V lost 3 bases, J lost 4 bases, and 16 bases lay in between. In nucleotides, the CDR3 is TGTGCCAGCAGTTATAGTTCGGCGGGGGCTTACGAGCAGTACTTC. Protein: CASSYSSAGAYEQYF.

The CDR3, as DNA: TGCGCCAGCAGCCAAGATCTCGCCAGGGACAGGGCCTACGAGCAGTACTTC. The encoded protein is CASSQDLARDRAYEQYF. The chain joins TRBV4-1 to TRBJ2-7; 9 bases line up with TRBD1. Germline V gives CDR1 MGHRA, CDR2 YSYEKL. This CDR3 comprises 17 residues. V gave up 0 bases and J gave up 2 bases; unmatched junction bases: 8.

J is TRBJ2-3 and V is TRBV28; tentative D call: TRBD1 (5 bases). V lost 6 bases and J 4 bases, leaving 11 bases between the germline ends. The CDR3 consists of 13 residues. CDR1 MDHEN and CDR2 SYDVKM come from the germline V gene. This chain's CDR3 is CASSLQDPDTQYF. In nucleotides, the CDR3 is TGTGCCAGCAGCTTACAGGATCCAGATACGCAGTATTTT. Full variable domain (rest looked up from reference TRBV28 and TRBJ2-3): DVKVTQSSRYLVKRTGEKVFLECVQDMDHENMFWYRQDPGLGLRLIYFSYDVKMKEKGDIPEGYSVSREKKERFSLILESASTNQTSMYLCASSLQDPDTQYFGPGTRLTVL.

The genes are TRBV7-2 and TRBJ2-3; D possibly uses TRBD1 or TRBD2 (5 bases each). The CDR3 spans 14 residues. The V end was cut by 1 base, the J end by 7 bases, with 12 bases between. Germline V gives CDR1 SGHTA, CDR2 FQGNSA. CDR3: CASSLDGGLNTQYF. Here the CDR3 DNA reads TGTGCCAGCAGCTTAGATGGGGGTCTTAATACGCAGTATTTT.

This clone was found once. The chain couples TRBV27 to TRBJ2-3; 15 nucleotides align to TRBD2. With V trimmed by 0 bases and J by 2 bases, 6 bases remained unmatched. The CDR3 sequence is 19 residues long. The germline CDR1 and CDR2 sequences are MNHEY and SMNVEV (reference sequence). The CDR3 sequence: CASSLSPGLAGGITDTQYF. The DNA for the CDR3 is TGTGCCAGCAGTTTATCCCCCGGACTAGCGGGAGGGATCACAGATACGCAGTATTTT.

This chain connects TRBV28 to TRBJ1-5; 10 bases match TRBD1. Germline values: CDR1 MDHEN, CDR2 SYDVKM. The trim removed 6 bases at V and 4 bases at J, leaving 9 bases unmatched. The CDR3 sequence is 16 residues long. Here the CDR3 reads CASSVVGDRGNQPQHF. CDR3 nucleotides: TGTGCCAGCAGCGTAGTGGGGGACAGGGGAAATCAGCCCCAGCATTTT.

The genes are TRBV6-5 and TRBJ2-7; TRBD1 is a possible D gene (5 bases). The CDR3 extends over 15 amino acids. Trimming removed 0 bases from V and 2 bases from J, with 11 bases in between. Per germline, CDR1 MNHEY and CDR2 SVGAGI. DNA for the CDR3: TGTGCCAGCAGTTACTCTAAAGGGGTGCCCTACGAGCAGTACTTC. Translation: CASSYSKGVPYEQYF.

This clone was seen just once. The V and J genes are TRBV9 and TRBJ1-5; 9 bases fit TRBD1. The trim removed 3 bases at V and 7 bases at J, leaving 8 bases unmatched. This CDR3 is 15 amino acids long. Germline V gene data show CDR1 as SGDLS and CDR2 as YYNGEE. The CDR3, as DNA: TGTGCCAGCAGCGAGGGGACAGGGAACGGGCAGCCCCAGCATTTT. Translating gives CASSEGTGNGQPQHF.

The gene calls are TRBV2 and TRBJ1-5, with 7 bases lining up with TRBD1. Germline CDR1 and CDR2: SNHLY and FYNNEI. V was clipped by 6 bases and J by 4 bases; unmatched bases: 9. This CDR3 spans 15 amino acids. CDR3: CASSIDRAGNQPQHF. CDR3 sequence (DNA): TGTGCCAGCAGCATTGACAGGGCTGGGAATCAGCCCCAGCATTTT.

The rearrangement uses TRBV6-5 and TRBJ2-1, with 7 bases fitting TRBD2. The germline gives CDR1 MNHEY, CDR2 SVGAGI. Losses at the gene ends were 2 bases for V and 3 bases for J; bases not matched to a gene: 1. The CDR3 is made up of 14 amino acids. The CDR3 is CASSYQRDYNEQFF. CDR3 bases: TGTGCCAGCAGTTACCAGCGGGACTACAATGAGCAGTTCTTC.

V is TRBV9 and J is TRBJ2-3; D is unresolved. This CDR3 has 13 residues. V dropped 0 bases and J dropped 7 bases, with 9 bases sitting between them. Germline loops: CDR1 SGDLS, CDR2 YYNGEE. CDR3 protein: CASSVGTGNTQYF. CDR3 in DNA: TGTGCCAGCAGCGTAGGGACGGGCAATACGCAGTATTTT.

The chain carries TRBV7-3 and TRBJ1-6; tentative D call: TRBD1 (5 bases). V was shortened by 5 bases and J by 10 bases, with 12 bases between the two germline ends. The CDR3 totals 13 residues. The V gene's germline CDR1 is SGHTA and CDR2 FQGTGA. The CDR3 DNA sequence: TGTGCCAGCAGCCCCAACGGGGACTCACCCCTCCACTTT. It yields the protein CASSPNGDSPLHF.

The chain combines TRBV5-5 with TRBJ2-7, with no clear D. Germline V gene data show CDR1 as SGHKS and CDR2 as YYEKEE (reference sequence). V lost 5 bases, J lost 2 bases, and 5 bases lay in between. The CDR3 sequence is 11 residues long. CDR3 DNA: TGTGCCAGCAGTGGTACCTACGAGCAGTACTTC. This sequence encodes CASSGTYEQYF.

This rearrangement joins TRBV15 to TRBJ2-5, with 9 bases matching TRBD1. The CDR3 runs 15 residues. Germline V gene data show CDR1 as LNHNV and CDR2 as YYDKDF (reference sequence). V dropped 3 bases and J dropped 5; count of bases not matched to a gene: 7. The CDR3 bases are TGTGCCACCAGCAGTCAGACAGGGGGAGGCGAGACCCAGTACTTC. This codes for CATSSQTGGGETQYF.